This T cell receptor (beta chain) came from a study of blood T cells in healthy people across ages. The ends were cut back, 5 bases at V and 1 base at J, with 17 bases in the middle. The CDR3 loop spans 16 amino acids. Germline V gene data show CDR1 as MDHEN and CDR2 as SYDVKM. A second PCR of roughly 6 to 12 cycles used a sample-barcoded 5' primer and a J-beta primer mix. TCRdb passed the 5' RACE reads through MiXCR, listing each CDR3 protein once. The repertoire holds some 1.4 million distinct CDR3 sequences, with roughly 40% as singletons. Samples had at least 7 million PBMCs isolated from them. Overall study results and limits: Higher diversity and more naive CD4+ cells were features of long-lived donors, compared to aged donors.

In the case of this clonotype: What it binds is not known.

The source is a woman aged 18-30 years in good health. The V and J genes are TRBV28 and TRBJ1-2, with D perhaps matching TRBD1 (5 bases). Sequences were obtained from blood. The CDR3 DNA reads as TGTGCCAGCAGTACCCTGGGGCAGCTTGATAACTATGGCTACACCTTC. Its protein is CASSTLGQLDNYGYTF.